This T cell receptor (beta chain) was obtained from a study of T cell responses to AZD1222 COVID-19 vaccine (dated by TCRdb to the early 2020s). In the study overall: TCR sequencing covered over 230 trial participants: 200 to 210 given two doses of AZD1222 and 26 given two doses of MenACWY control vaccine. Enrollment into the trials was organized by age into subgroups of 18-55, 56-69 and 70-plus years, and those subgroups contained about 160, 30 and 59 TCR-sequenced participants, respectively.

Trimming costs V 5 bases and J 4 bases, and their ends lie 9 bases apart. According to the germline V gene, CDR1 reads SGHDN and CDR2 reads FVKESK. From the cysteine up to the phenylalanine, the CDR3 has a length of 12 residues. The only DNA kept is the CDR3, 36 bases in frame from the first base. Comments on this clone: Its antigen is currently not known. Per-nucleotide qualities are absent, and no much larger clonotype sits a single base away.

The time point label corresponds to: about 28 days (+/-7) after the second vaccine dose. AZD1222 recipients whose second dose came at about 4 weeks and those whose second dose came at about 12 weeks were combined into one group, since spike-specific TCR depth and breadth did not differ between the two schedules. Samples from vaccinated people were obtained from the UK trials COV001 and COV002, which included a single-blind randomized controlled phase 2/3 trial of AZD1222 (ChAdOx1 nCoV-19) in healthy adults. For TCRbeta chain sequencing, PBMC samples were collected from trial participants at day 0 and at day 28 after the second dose. Summary of the overall study and its limitations: Vaccine-associated CD4 TCRs spanned the whole spike protein, with dominant responses in regions 160-218 and 743-854. After two AZD1222 doses, spike-specific TCR breadth and depth were significantly higher than at day 0 and than in MenACWY recipients. The 56-69-year group was small, and its depth increase did not reach significance, likely because of low power. Nearly half of unique spike-specific TCRs reportedly recognized epitopes outside regions mutated in the B.1.351 and B.1.1.7 variants. Conclusions about previously exposed vaccinees were limited because only 6 or 7 AZD1222 recipients were SARS-CoV-2 seropositive at baseline. Because no day 14 peak-response samples were available, repertoires were characterized only after the peak T cell response. Participants were mostly white British and included more females than males, and it was suggested by the authors that clonal diversity may have been underestimated.

The CDR3 regions of human TCRbeta chains were subjected to immunosequencing. From the authors' description of their analysis: Repertoire TCRs were matched against a reference library of SARS-CoV-2-specific TCRs generated with the MIRA antigen-specificity platform. Breadth meant the fraction of unique TCRs that were SARS-CoV-2-associated, whereas depth meant the fraction of total T cells that were SARS-CoV-2-associated. Using the MIRA data, every spike-specific TCR was mapped to the spike region that the TCR reacted to and assigned to either a CD4 or a CD8 class. Log10-transformed breadth and depth values were compared by one-way ANOVA with Sidak's multiple comparisons tests. TCRdb provides this immuneACCESS table in a form limited to in-frame rearrangements. Some clones are lacking; in checked studies, under half of them reflect an unresolved V gene, and why the rest are absent is not known. The V and J calls and clone size are taken from that table; D and trimming were inferred from the DNA. The sample yields some 170,000 clones; 85% to 95% were counted once. Of the sample, roughly 5.6% falls within the top ten clones.

The chain employs TRBV14 and TRBJ2-7; the D gene cannot be resolved reliably. This receptor was identified in an adult who received the AZD1222 COVID-19 vaccine. Material: peripheral blood, obtained 28 days after the second AZD1222 dose. Here is the DNA: TGTGCCAGCAGCTACAGAGAGTACGAGCAGTACTTC. Translated, it reads CASSYREYEQYF.